Presented here are 26 T cell receptor beta chains from one specimen sequenced in a study of blood T cell repertoires in COVID-19. Produced via immunoSEQ multiplex PCR; TCRdb's table is partial and in-frame only. The sample lists fewer than 400,000 clones, just under 90% seen once, with 1.7% in the top ten. The sample taken for sequencing was PBMCs or T cells enriched from blood (not recorded which). These receptors were obtained from a woman in her 30s who had recovered from COVID-19.

V gene TRBV4-1 combines with J gene TRBJ2-7, with TRBD1 matching over 7 bases. With 2 bases clipped from V and 3 bases from J, the junction kept 13 bases outside the gene matches. The CDR3 has 17 amino acids. Germline CDR1 reads MGHRA; CDR2 reads YSYEKL. In DNA form, the CDR3 reads TGCGCCAGCAGCCAACCCTCCGACAGGGCACATGGCTACGAGCAGTACTTC. Translation gives CASSQPSDRAHGYEQYF.

The rearrangement joins TRBV15 to TRBJ1-6, with unresolved D. This CDR3 region has 11 residues. Looked up from germline, CDR1 is LNHNV and CDR2 is YYDKDF (reference sequence). Deletions cut 0 bases from V and 15 bases from J, with 6 bases between. The CDR3 here is CATSRDGVLHF. CDR3 in DNA: TGTGCCACCAGCAGAGACGGTGTCCTCCACTTT.

This clone was picked up a small number of times. The chain joins TRBV10-3 to TRBJ2-7; D perhaps matches TRBD1 (6 bases). Trimming removed 6 bases from V and 0 bases from J, with 9 bases in between. This CDR3 is 13 amino acids long. The germline gives CDR1 ENHRY, CDR2 SYGVKD. The CDR3 sequence: CAIRQGPSYEQYF. CDR3 nucleotide sequence: TGTGCCATCAGACAGGGACCCTCCTACGAGCAGTACTTC.

This chain uses TRBV20-1 with TRBJ1-1; D perhaps matches TRBD1 (5 bases). Between the trimmed V and J ends, which lost 5 bases and 9 bases, there was a span of 13 bases. The germline V gene encodes CDR1 DFQATT and CDR2 SNEGSKA (reference sequence). The CDR3 totals 11 residues. CDR3: CSALMGGKAFF. CDR3 coding DNA: TGCAGTGCTCTTATGGGGGGAAAAGCTTTCTTT.

This clone was seen repeatedly, ten times or more. The genes are TRBV29-1 and TRBJ2-1, with 7 bases identical to TRBD1. The germline V gene encodes CDR1 SQVTM and CDR2 ANQGSEA. The CDR3 has 15 residues. The junction had 12 bases not matched to a gene; V was cut back by 6 bases and J by 4 bases. The CDR3 DNA follows: TGCAGCGTGAAACGACTCACCAGGGGGTACAATGAGCAGTTCTTC. Translating gives CSVKRLTRGYNEQFF.

The rearrangement links TRBV9 to TRBJ2-7, with 8 bases that match TRBD2. The germline CDR1 and CDR2 sequences are SGDLS and YYNGEE. J gave up 6 bases and V 3 bases, and 2 bases lay outside the gene matches. The CDR3 extends over 12 amino acids. The CDR3 DNA follows: TGTGCCAGCAGCGCGGGGGGGCGCGAGCAGTACTTC. Translation gives CASSAGGREQYF. Together with reference TRBV9 and TRBJ2-7, the CDR3 gives the full variable domain: DSGVTQTPKHLITATGQRVTLRCSPRSGDLSVYWYQQSLDQGLQFLIQYYNGEERAKGNILERFSAQQFPDLHSELNLSSLELGDSALYFCASSAGGREQYFGPGTRLTVT.

The chain joins TRBV7-9 to TRBJ1-5; D is possibly TRBD1 (6 bases). With 2 bases removed from V and 0 bases from J, the gap between germline ends came to 17 bases. The CDR3 has 18 residues. The germline V gene has CDR1 SEHNR and CDR2 FQNEAQ (reference sequence). Here the CDR3 reads CASSLFTGTIYSNQPQHF. Written as DNA, the CDR3 is TGTGCCAGCAGCTTATTCACAGGGACGATCTATAGCAATCAGCCCCAGCATTTT.

The chain uses TRBV11-2 and TRBJ1-5, with 7 bases lining up with TRBD1. CDR3 size: 13 residues. Trimming at V came to 5 bases and at J to 5 bases, leaving 3 bases not matched to a gene. CDR1 is SGHAT and CDR2 is FQNNGV in the germline V gene. The CDR3 spells CASSRDRDQPQHF. For the CDR3, the DNA is TGTGCCAGCAGCCGAGACAGGGATCAGCCCCAGCATTTT.

V is TRBV12-2 and J is TRBJ2-2; TRBD1, the table's D call, was not compared with the DNA. TRBV12-2 is an annotated pseudogene. CDR3 size: 18 residues. DNA for the CDR3: TGTGCAAGTCGCTTAGCGGGGCCGGCCGGGCCGAACACCGGGGAGCTGTTTTTT. Residues: CASRLAGPAGPNTGELFF.

Concerning this clone itself: At one end, the junction sequence differs from germline, possibly due to a read error. The chain is built from TRBV5-1 and TRBJ2-7, with D uncertain. CDR1 and CDR2 from the germline V gene are SGHRS and YFSETQ. The length of the CDR3 is 15 residues. For the CDR3, the DNA is TGCGTCAGCAGCTTTAGAACCCATAGCTCCTACGAGCAGTACTTC. It encodes CVSSFRTHSSYEQYF.

A single count supports this clone. The chain's CDR3 is CASSPRGELREQYF. The CDR3 nucleotides read TGTGCCAGCAGCCCTCGGGGGGAATTGCGGGAGCAGTACTTC. V usage is TRBV7-8 and J usage is TRBJ2-7; 7 nucleotides agree with TRBD2. CDR1 is SGHVS and CDR2 is FQNEAQ in the germline V gene. J lost 7 bases, V lost 5 bases, and 11 bases had no gene match. The CDR3 covers 14 residues.

The V call is TRBV18, the J call TRBJ2-5; 7 bases are a match to TRBD1. The CDR3 length is 14 residues. CDR1 and CDR2 from the germline V gene are KGHSH and LQKENI. The J segment lost 1 base and the V segment lost 3 bases, leaving 2 bases of the junction unmatched. The CDR3 region has the DNA TGTGCCAGCTCACCCGGGACAGTCCAAGAGACCCAGTACTTC. Encoded protein: CASSPGTVQETQYF.

V is TRBV7-3 and J is TRBJ2-2, with TRBD2 as a possible D gene (5 bases). CDR3 size: 16 residues. In germline, CDR1 is SGHTA, CDR2 FQGTGA. V lost 2 bases to trimming and J lost 4 bases, with 14 bases between them. CDR3 sequence reads: CASSLGLAGGTGELFF. The CDR3 DNA is TGTGCCAGCAGCTTAGGACTCGCAGGTGGCACCGGGGAGCTGTTTTTT.

The table lists this clone with a count of one. The chain combines TRBV4-1 with TRBJ1-1, with TRBD1 as a possible D gene (5 bases). The CDR3 runs to 19 residues. The ends were cut back, 1 base at V and 0 bases at J, with 21 bases in the middle. The germline gives CDR1 MGHRA, CDR2 YSYEKL. DNA of the CDR3: TGCGCCAGCAGCCAAGCCTACCTAGAGCAGGGTACAATGAACACTGAAGCTTTCTTT. It is translated as CASSQAYLEQGTMNTEAFF.

The J gene is TRBJ2-6, the V gene TRBV11-3; TRBD1 might be the D (5 bases). With 0 bases removed from V and 3 bases from J, the gap between germline ends came to 21 bases. Germline-derived CDR1 and CDR2 are SGHNT and YENEEA. There are 20 residues in the CDR3. The CDR3 nucleotides are TGTGCCAGCAGCTTAGAGGTCTGGCAGGGCACTCTTCGTGGGGCCAACGTCCTGACTTTC. Its translation: CASSLEVWQGTLRGANVLTF.

The chain joins TRBV3-1 (or the pseudogene TRBV3-2) to TRBJ1-1; 7 bases line up with TRBD1. The germline CDR1 and CDR2 sequences are LGHDT and YNNKEL (reference sequence). The CDR3 is 15 amino acids. With V trimmed by 4 bases and J by 3 bases, 8 bases remained unmatched. CDR3 sequence (DNA): TGTGCCAGCAGCCCAAGTCCCGACAGGGACACTGAAGCTTTCTTT. This gives the protein CASSPSPDRDTEAFF.

In this sample, this clone turned up once. The chain couples TRBV20-1 to TRBJ2-5; D gene uncertain. V gave up 3 bases and J gave up 2 bases, with 10 bases separating them. This CDR3 contains 13 residues. Germline V gene data show CDR1 as DFQATT and CDR2 as SNEGSKA (reference sequence). CDR3 in DNA: TGCAGTGCTAGTGGGCTGTCTCAAGAGACCCAGTACTTC. Translation gives CSASGLSQETQYF.

The gene calls are TRBV15 and TRBJ1-3, with no clear D. CDR3 length: 13 amino acids. The germline V gene encodes CDR1 LNHNV and CDR2 YYDKDF (reference sequence). The V and J ends lost 5 bases and 2 bases respectively, with 7 bases between them. The CDR3 loop is CATSLAPGNTIYF. The CDR3 DNA is TGTGCCACCAGCCTGGCACCTGGAAACACCATATATTTT.

This clone was observed a few times. Additional DNA sequences in this sample encode the identical CDR3. The chain links TRBV28 to TRBJ1-1; perhaps TRBD1 as D (5 bases). With 5 bases removed from V and 2 bases from J, the gap between germline ends came to 12 bases. Per the germline V gene, CDR1 is MDHEN and CDR2 is SYDVKM. This CDR3 spans 14 amino acids. The CDR3 DNA reads TGTGCCAGCAGTCCCTCGGGGGTTAACACTGAAGCTTTCTTT. The encoded protein is CASSPSGVNTEAFF.

The J gene is TRBJ1-5, the V gene TRBV4-1; D is unresolved. V lost 0 bases, J lost 2 bases, and 11 bases lay in between. This CDR3 is built from 16 residues. Germline V gene lookup returns CDR1 MGHRA and CDR2 YSYEKL. CDR3 sequence: CASSQDPGQGNQPQHF. CDR3 nucleotide sequence: TGCGCCAGCAGCCAAGATCCTGGGCAGGGCAATCAGCCCCAGCATTTT.

The chain uses TRBV5-1 and TRBJ2-2, with TRBD2 matching 7 bases. Trimming cost V 6 bases and J 0 bases; bases outside gene matches: 8. The germline gives CDR1 SGHRS, CDR2 YFSETQ. The CDR3 contains 16 residues. CDR3 sequence reads: CASNLLGGTNTGELFF. The CDR3 DNA reads as TGCGCCAGCAACCTACTGGGGGGGACGAACACCGGGGAGCTGTTTTTT.

A single count supports this clone. The genes are TRBV2 and TRBJ1-4, with a possible D match to TRBD1 (5 bases). Germline V lookup: CDR1 SNHLY, CDR2 FYNNEI. The CDR3 is 16 amino acids. Trimming removed 3 bases from V and 13 bases from J, with 24 bases in between. CDR3 region: CASSDRVGVVPRGLFF. The CDR3 nucleotides read TGTGCCAGCAGTGACAGGGTTGGGGTCGTCCCAAGGGGACTGTTTTTT.

The chain combines TRBV11-3 with TRBJ2-1, with 7 bases aligning to TRBD1. CDR1 and CDR2 from the germline V gene are SGHNT and YENEEA. J was trimmed by 7 bases and V by 8 bases; bases with no gene match: 5. This CDR3 spans 12 amino acids. The CDR3 region has the DNA TGTGCCAGCGAGGGGGCTTCAAATGAGCAGTTCTTC. This gives the protein CASEGASNEQFF.

The chain joins TRBV6-5 to TRBJ1-4, with D hard to call. The CDR3 is 13 amino acids. V was clipped by 5 bases and J by 3 bases, with 7 bases between them. Germline V lookup: CDR1 MNHEY, CDR2 SVGAGI. The chain's CDR3 is CASSREPNEKLFF. CDR3 DNA sequence: TGTGCCAGCAGTCGGGAGCCTAATGAAAAACTGTTTTTT.

This clone was counted many times. This chain connects TRBV30 to TRBJ2-5, with D maybe TRBD1 (6 bases). The ends were cut back, 1 base at V and 3 bases at J, with 9 bases in the middle. Germline V gives CDR1 GTSNPN, CDR2 SVGIG (reference sequence). This CDR3 comprises 13 residues. For the CDR3, the DNA is TGTGCCTGGAGTGCCGGGACAAAAGAGACCCAGTACTTC. Its protein product is CAWSAGTKETQYF.

This sequence joins TRBV28 and TRBJ2-3; maybe TRBD2 (5 bases). The germline CDR1 and CDR2 sequences are MDHEN and SYDVKM. The CDR3 runs 15 residues. The V end was cut by 6 bases, the J end by 0 bases, with 13 bases between. The CDR3 sequence: CASRIGGKSTDTQYF. CDR3 nucleotide sequence: TGTGCCAGCAGGATCGGAGGAAAAAGCACAGATACGCAGTATTTT.